This passage covers 27 T cell receptor beta chains from one sample sequenced in a study of cytomegalovirus exposure and HLA in healthy donors. Researchers ran the PCR with 60 Vbeta and 13 Jbeta primers. The assay was immunoSEQ multiplex PCR, and TCRdb's table has in-frame clones only and misses some. Counted here are about 94,000 clones, more than 65% occurring once; the ten biggest clones make up over 9%. The material sequenced was PBMCs. The receptors were sampled from a human donor in good health.

V and J are TRBV25-1 and TRBJ2-7; 9 nucleotides align to TRBD2. The CDR3 runs 13 residues. V shed 7 bases, J shed 6 bases, and the junction held 7 bases outside the gene matches. The germline gives CDR1 MGHDK, CDR2 SYGVNS. This CDR3 reads CASMRIAGAEQYF. In nucleotides, the CDR3 is TGTGCCAGCATGCGGATAGCGGGAGCCGAGCAGTACTTC.

This clone appeared once. V usage is TRBV27 and J usage is TRBJ2-1, with 7 bases aligning to TRBD1. The CDR3 is made up of 17 amino acids. Germline loops: CDR1 MNHEY, CDR2 SMNVEV (reference sequence). The trim removed 1 base at V and 3 bases at J, leaving 9 bases unmatched. For the CDR3, the DNA is TGTGCCAGCAGTTTATATGCCCCGGGACAGCACTACAATGAGCAGTTCTTC. Its translation: CASSLYAPGQHYNEQFF.

The chain combines TRBV6-4 with TRBJ2-7; maybe TRBD2 (5 bases). Per the germline V gene, CDR1 is MRHNA and CDR2 is SNTAGT. V lost 5 bases and J 5 bases, leaving 22 bases between the germline ends. The CDR3 length is 16 residues. In DNA, the CDR3 is TGTGCCAGCAGTCACCCCCCAGAGGGCGCGGAAGACGAGCAGTACTTC. Protein sequence: CASSHPPEGAEDEQYF.

The chain couples TRBV18 to TRBJ1-3; 7 positions agree with TRBD1. The CDR3 is made up of 15 amino acids. The trim removed 3 bases at V and 4 bases at J, leaving 6 bases unmatched. The V gene's germline CDR1 is KGHSH and CDR2 LQKENI. CDR3 nucleotides: TGTGCCAGCTCACCGAAGGGGGCGGAGGGAAACACCATATATTTT. Its protein is CASSPKGAEGNTIYF.

V and J are TRBV6-1 and TRBJ1-6; 8 bases line up with TRBD1. CDR1 MNHNS and CDR2 SASEGT come from the germline V gene. The V gene end was trimmed by 0 bases and the J gene end by 6 bases; junction bases not matched to a gene: 4. The CDR3 runs 16 residues. The CDR3 protein is CASSEALGQVNSPLHF. The CDR3 coding sequence is TGTGCCAGCAGTGAAGCGCTGGGACAGGTTAATTCACCCCTCCACTTT.

This chain connects TRBV6-1 to TRBJ1-6, with a weak D call TRBD1 (5 bases). Per the germline V gene, CDR1 is MNHNS and CDR2 is SASEGT. The CDR3 loop spans 16 amino acids. The ends were cut back, 2 bases at V and 4 bases at J, with 12 bases in the middle. CDR3 sequence: CASSEQGWDYNSPLHF. Written as DNA, the CDR3 is TGTGCCAGCAGTGAACAGGGTTGGGATTATAATTCACCCCTCCACTTT.

This clone was recorded a few times. The chain recombines TRBV9 with TRBJ1-3; TRBD1 matches 7 bases. This CDR3 has 14 residues. CDR1 is SGDLS, CDR2 YYNGEE, per germline. The junction had 2 bases not matched to a gene; V was cut back by 3 bases and J by 2 bases. CDR3 nucleotides: TGTGCCAGCAGCGCAGGACAGGCTGGAAACACCATATATTTT. It encodes CASSAGQAGNTIYF.

The chain employs TRBV4-1 and TRBJ2-7; 10 positions match TRBD1. V lost 1 base, J lost 4 bases, and 4 bases stayed unmatched. Per the germline V gene, CDR1 is MGHRA and CDR2 is YSYEKL. This CDR3 spans 15 amino acids. CDR3 nucleotide sequence: TGCGCCAGCAGCCAAGTGGACAGGGGGAATTACGAGCAGTACTTC. It translates to CASSQVDRGNYEQYF.

The J gene is TRBJ2-7, the V gene TRBV10-3; D ambiguous. The germline V gene has CDR1 ENHRY and CDR2 SYGVKD. The CDR3 runs to 13 residues. Trimming shortened V by 10 bases and J by 2 bases, and 15 bases separated the two germline ends. The CDR3 here is CASLSTLTYEQYF. DNA of the CDR3: TGTGCCAGCCTCTCCACTCTTACCTACGAGCAGTACTTC.

This clone was counted only a few times. The chain links TRBV6-5 to TRBJ2-7; 8 bases match TRBD2. The CDR3 runs 15 residues. Germline loops: CDR1 MNHEY, CDR2 SVGAGI. With V trimmed by 0 bases and J by 4 bases, 5 bases remained unmatched. DNA of the CDR3: TGTGCCAGCAGTTACTCCGGGACTAGAGGGTACGAGCAGTACTTC. Protein sequence: CASSYSGTRGYEQYF.

V usage is TRBV28 and J usage is TRBJ2-3, with D possibly TRBD2 on 6 matching bases. CDR3 length: 16 amino acids. V was trimmed by 4 bases and J by 1 base, leaving 15 bases between them. Germline V gene data show CDR1 as MDHEN and CDR2 as SYDVKM. CDR3 sequence: CASSSPAKRGTDTQYF. The CDR3 bases are TGTGCCAGCAGTTCACCGGCAAAGCGGGGCACAGATACGCAGTATTTT. Complete variable domain (other parts from reference TRBV28 and TRBJ2-3): DVKVTQSSRYLVKRTGEKVFLECVQDMDHENMFWYRQDPGLGLRLIYFSYDVKMKEKGDIPEGYSVSREKKERFSLILESASTNQTSMYLCASSSPAKRGTDTQYFGPGTRLTVL.

CDR3 in DNA: TGTGCCAGCAGTCACAGGGACAGGACTACGGAGCAGTACTTC. Amino acids: CASSHRDRTTEQYF. The chain couples TRBV6-5 to TRBJ2-7; 8 bases are a match to TRBD1. Germline lookup yields CDR1 MNHEY and CDR2 SVGAGI. This CDR3 has 14 residues. Trimming at V came to 5 bases and at J to 7 bases, leaving 10 bases not matched to a gene.

The V gene is TRBV19, the J gene TRBJ1-1, with D maybe TRBD1 (6 bases). Per the germline V gene, CDR1 is LNHDA and CDR2 is SQIVND (reference sequence). V lost 6 bases to trimming and J lost 0 bases, with 8 bases between them. The length of the CDR3 is 13 residues. This chain's CDR3 is CASRDRMNTEAFF. Here the CDR3 DNA reads TGTGCCAGTAGGGACAGAATGAACACTGAAGCTTTCTTT.

The chain joins TRBV4-1 to TRBJ2-7; maybe TRBD2 (6 bases). Trimming took off 3 bases at V and 6 bases at J, with 9 bases between the two ends. Germline V gene sequence: CDR1 MGHRA, CDR2 YSYEKL. This CDR3 region has 12 residues. The CDR3 sequence is CASSQGGFEQYF. CDR3 coding DNA: TGCGCCAGCAGCCAGGGGGGTTTCGAGCAGTACTTC.

This chain connects TRBV27 to TRBJ1-2; D remains ambiguous. With 2 bases removed from V and 2 bases from J, the gap between germline ends came to 6 bases. The CDR3 is made up of 13 amino acids. Germline assignment: CDR1 MNHEY and CDR2 SMNVEV (reference sequence). The DNA of the CDR3 is TGTGCCAGCAGTTTAGGGCAGAACTATGGCTACACCTTC. Encoded protein: CASSLGQNYGYTF.

The chain is built from TRBV9 and TRBJ1-1; D unclear. V was pared by 4 bases and J by 1 base, with 11 bases between. From germline, CDR1 is SGDLS and CDR2 YYNGEE. The CDR3 is made up of 14 amino acids. The CDR3 DNA reads as TGTGCCAGCAGCCCGAGAGGGAGGAACACTGAAGCTTTCTTT. It is translated as CASSPRGRNTEAFF.

The chain recombines TRBV2 with TRBJ2-7; perhaps TRBD1 as D (6 bases). Germline V gene sequence: CDR1 SNHLY, CDR2 FYNNEI. This CDR3 comprises 14 residues. Trimming took 8 bases from V and 2 from J, leaving 16 bases between them. In nucleotides, the CDR3 is TGTGCCAGCGGCGCCGGGACACTTCCCTACGAGCAGTACTTC. Its translation: CASGAGTLPYEQYF.

This chain links TRBV28 with TRBJ2-7; 7 bases line up with TRBD1. The ends lost 7 bases at V and 3 bases at J; junction bases unmatched: 6. The CDR3 consists of 13 residues. CDR1 MDHEN and CDR2 SYDVKM come from the germline V gene. CDR3 nucleotide sequence: TGTGCCAGCAAGGGACAGAACCTCTACGAGCAGTACTTC. Protein product: CASKGQNLYEQYF.

The gene calls are TRBV7-8 and TRBJ2-1, with TRBD2 as a possible D gene (6 bases). This CDR3 has 15 residues. The germline V gene encodes CDR1 SGHVS and CDR2 FQNEAQ. V was shortened by 3 bases and J by 8 bases, with 17 bases between the two germline ends. CDR3 in amino acids: CASSFKRVRGDEQFF. The CDR3 DNA reads as TGTGCCAGCAGCTTCAAGCGGGTAAGGGGCGATGAGCAGTTCTTC.

The chain recombines TRBV27 with TRBJ2-7, with 7 bases that match TRBD2. The CDR3 extends over 13 amino acids. Unmatched junction bases numbered 5, after V lost 6 bases and J lost 3 bases. Germline-derived CDR1 and CDR2 are MNHEY and SMNVEV (reference sequence). The CDR3 coding sequence is TGTGCCAGCAGGGGGACTACGAGCTACGAGCAGTACTTC. Its protein product is CASRGTTSYEQYF.

The CDR3 bases are TGTGCCAGCAGCTTAGAGTGGGGACAGCCCTACGAGCAGTACTTC. This gives the protein CASSLEWGQPYEQYF. The chain is built from TRBV7-2 and TRBJ2-7, with TRBD1 matching over 7 bases. The CDR3 has 15 amino acids. From germline, CDR1 is SGHTA and CDR2 FQGNSA. V was pared by 1 base and J by 2 bases, with 5 bases of the junction left unmatched.

The V call is TRBV18, the J call TRBJ1-1; D unresolved. With 0 bases removed from V and 1 base from J, the gap between germline ends came to 9 bases. This CDR3 is built from 15 residues. Per the germline V gene, CDR1 is KGHSH and CDR2 is LQKENI. In DNA form, the CDR3 reads TGTGCCAGCTCACCACCGCCGAGTCGGAACACTGAAGCTTTCTTT. Protein: CASSPPPSRNTEAFF.

V is TRBV28 and J is TRBJ1-4, with D perhaps matching TRBD1 (5 bases). Between the trimmed V and J ends, which lost 8 bases and 0 bases, there was a span of 13 bases. CDR1 is MDHEN, CDR2 SYDVKM, per germline. CDR3 length: 15 amino acids. The CDR3 sequence is CASSTGGATNEKLFF. The CDR3 nucleotides are TGTGCCAGCTCCACGGGGGGGGCAACTAATGAAAAACTGTTTTTT.

The genes are TRBV7-9 and TRBJ1-1, with TRBD1 matching 7 bases. The germline CDR1 and CDR2 sequences are SEHNR and FQNEAQ (reference sequence). The CDR3 has 13 residues. With V trimmed by 5 bases and J by 11 bases, 11 bases remained unmatched. The chain's CDR3 is CASSPRQGRGAFF. The CDR3 coding sequence is TGTGCCAGCAGCCCGAGACAGGGTCGTGGGGCTTTCTTT.

CDR3 nucleotides: TGTGCCAGCAGCCCACCCAGGGCCATGAACACTGAAGCTTTCTTT. Amino acid sequence: CASSPPRAMNTEAFF. The V gene is TRBV7-6, the J gene TRBJ1-1; weak D call: TRBD1 (5 bases). The germline V gene has CDR1 SGHVS and CDR2 FNYEAQ. Trimming pared 5 bases from V and 0 bases from J, leaving 13 bases between. This CDR3 is built from 15 residues. The full variable domain, its missing parts supplied by reference TRBV7-6 and TRBJ1-1, is GAGVSQSPRYKVTKRGQDVALRCDPISGHVSLYWYRQALGQGPEFLTYFNYEAQQDKSGLPNDRFSAERPEGSISTLTIQRTEQRDSAMYRCASSPPRAMNTEAFFGQGTRLTVV.

This clone was observed once. V and J are TRBV7-2 and TRBJ2-5, with 7 bases lining up with TRBD2. CDR1 and CDR2 from the germline V gene are SGHTA and FQGNSA. The CDR3 loop spans 14 amino acids. V was pared by 4 bases and J by 9 bases, with 11 bases of the junction left unmatched. The CDR3 spells CASSSTGTTTAQYF. The CDR3 DNA reads as TGTGCCAGCAGCTCGACCGGGACTACGACGGCCCAGTACTTC.

The chain joins TRBV13 to TRBJ1-2, with D possibly being TRBD1 (5 bases). V lost 10 bases to trimming and J lost 4 bases, with 28 bases between them. This CDR3 contains 17 residues. The germline V gene has CDR1 PRHDT and CDR2 FYEKMQ (reference sequence). The CDR3 coding sequence is TGTGCCACCACACAAATCTTGACAGCCCCCATAGTCTATGGCTACACCTTC. Translated: CATTQILTAPIVYGYTF. Variable domain in full (rest from reference TRBV13 and TRBJ1-2): AAGVIQSPRHLIKEKRETATLKCYPIPRHDTVYWYQQGPGQDPQFLISFYEKMQSDKGSIPDRFSAQQFSDYHSELNMSSLELGDSALYFCATTQILTAPIVYGYTFGSGTRLTVV.